These T cell receptor beta chains were read from a single sample in a study of blood T cell repertoires in COVID-19. Sequencing was performed with immunoSEQ multiplex PCR; in TCRdb, only in-frame clones are kept and a portion is missing. The sample holds about 80,000 clones, roughly four fifths seen once. What was sequenced was peripheral blood. The receptors derive from a human donor in a cohort sampled during active COVID-19. The CDR3 runs from the conserved cysteine through the conserved F or W. The order of the fields is V gene, J gene, clone size, D gene, CDR3 DNA, CDR3 protein. The D gene is left open where the match is weak. The listing skips clone size in some rows; elsewhere it reads once, few, many or a size class.

TRBV1,TRBJ2-5,.,.,TGCACCAGCAGCCACCCCCGGACTAGCGGGGGGGCCTATCAAGAGACCCAGTACTTC,CTSSHPRTSGGAYQETQYF
TRBV28,TRBJ2-7,few,TRBD2,TGTGCCAGCAGTCTGGGGGGGTGGTACGAGCAGTACTTC,CASSLGGWYEQYF
TRBV7-9,TRBJ2-3,.,.,TGTGCCAGCAGCTCCCCCAACGGGGGATATACGCAGTATTTT,CASSSPNGGYTQYF
TRBV9,TRBJ2-1,.,TRBD2,TGTGCCAGCAGCGGACTAGCGGGATCCTACAATGAGCAGTTCTTC,CASSGLAGSYNEQFF
TRBV6-1,TRBJ2-6,.,.,TGTGCCAGCAGTGAACAGGTTATCTCTGGGGCCAACGTCCTGACTTTC,CASSEQVISGANVLTF
TRBV7-2,TRBJ2-5,.,.,TGTGCCAGCAGCGCGGCAGATTGGGTTGAGACCCAGTACTTC,CASSAADWVETQYF
TRBV20-1,TRBJ2-3,once,TRBD2,TGCAGTGCTAGTCGGACTAGCGGGGGGTCTAACACAGATACGCAGTATTTT,CSASRTSGGSNTDTQYF
TRBV9,TRBJ2-1,once,TRBD2,TGTGCCAGCAGCGTAGCTCCTAGCGGGGGGGTGTACAATGAGCAGTTCTTC,CASSVAPSGGVYNEQFF
TRBV5-1,TRBJ2-3,.,TRBD2,TGCGCCAGCAGCTTGGGCTCTAGCGGGACAGATACGCAGTATTTT,CASSLGSSGTDTQYF
TRBV6-5,TRBJ2-1,few,.,TGTGCCAGCACTTATGTCGGGGTGCAGTTCTTC,CASTYVGVQFF
TRBV5-1,TRBJ2-6,.,.,TGCGCCAGTAACCAGGGATCCCTTTCTATTGGGGCCAACGTCCTGACTTTC,CASNQGSLSIGANVLTF
TRBV30,TRBJ2-1,.,TRBD2,TGTGCCTGGAGTATCACCTCTAGCGGCTCCTACAATGAGCAGTTCTTC,CAWSITSSGSYNEQFF
TRBV5-1,TRBJ2-1,.,.,TGCGCCAGCAGCGACCCAGGGGTAACCTACAATGAGCAGTTCTTC,CASSDPGVTYNEQFF
TRBV7-8,TRBJ2-2,.,TRBD1,TGTGCCAGCAGCTTACCGACAGGGAGCACCGGGGAGCTGTTTTTT,CASSLPTGSTGELFF
TRBV7-2,TRBJ1-2,.,.,TGTGCCAGCAGCTTAGGAAGACACCCTAACTATGGCTACACCTTC,CASSLGRHPNYGYTF
TRBV30,TRBJ2-1,.,TRBD1,TGTGCCTGGATGTCCGGGACAGGGGGCAGGAATGAGCAGTTCTTC,CAWMSGTGGRNEQFF
TRBV27,TRBJ1-6,.,.,TGTGCCAGCAGTTTAAACGGCGGCAGCATCCAAGTGACCTATAATTCACCCCTCCACTTT,CASSLNGGSIQVTYNSPLHF
TRBV5-1,TRBJ2-7,.,.,TGCGCCAGCAGCTTTCTCAGGGGAGACTACGAGCAGTACTTC,CASSFLRGDYEQYF
TRBV30,TRBJ2-1,few,TRBD1,TGTGCCTGGAGTGTACTGGGCAGGGGGCGCTTCAATGAGCAGTTCTTC,CAWSVLGRGRFNEQFF
TRBV11-2,TRBJ2-7,once,.,TGTGCCAGCAGCTTAGGCCGAGCACAGGGCTACGAGCAGTACTTC,CASSLGRAQGYEQYF
TRBV27,TRBJ1-2,.,.,TGTGCCAGCAGTTTAGAGGCAGGGCATGGCTACACCTTC,CASSLEAGHGYTF
TRBV9,TRBJ2-4,.,TRBD1,TGTGCCAGCAGCGGACAGGGAAGCATTCAGTACTTC,CASSGQGSIQYF